These T cell receptor beta chains were read from a single sample in a study of blood T cell repertoires in COVID-19. This table comes from immunoSEQ multiplex PCR, and its TCRdb copy is limited to in-frame clones, with some not included. Seen here are tens of thousands of clones, approximately 80% observed once, and the top ten hold approximately 18%. Sequenced: peripheral blood. The receptors stem from a man aged 65-85 years who had recovered from COVID-19. Each CDR3 is given with its conserved first and last residue. D genes are given only for firm matches. Clone size is given for some rows only: seen once, a few or many times, or a class if the clone is expanded.

CDR3: CASTTSGTDTQYF
DNA: TGTGCCAGCACCACTAGCGGCACAGATACGCAGTATTTT
size: -
V: TRBV7-9
J: TRBJ2-3
D: TRBD2

CDR3: CASSERGGFSYEQYF
DNA: TGTGCCAGCAGTGAAAGAGGGGGCTTCTCCTACGAGCAGTACTTC
size: -
V: TRBV2
J: TRBJ2-7
D: TRBD1

CDR3: CASSLAGQPGNTIYF
DNA: TGTGCCAGCAGCTTAGCGGGACAGCCTGGAAACACCATATATTTT
size: -
V: TRBV7-9
J: TRBJ1-3
D: TRBD1

CDR3: CASGQASSYNEQFF
DNA: TGTGCCAGTGGACAGGCGAGCTCCTACAATGAGCAGTTCTTC
size: -
V: TRBV19
J: TRBJ2-1
D: TRBD1

CDR3: CASSPPADTKNGYTF
DNA: TGCGCCAGCAGCCCTCCCGCGGATACCAAAAATGGCTACACCTTC
size: once
V: TRBV4-1
J: TRBJ1-2
D: -

CDR3: CASSIEGERAYEQYF
DNA: TGTGCCAGCAGTATTGAGGGCGAGCGCGCCTACGAGCAGTACTTC
size: -
V: TRBV7-9
J: TRBJ2-7
D: -

CDR3: CAISDGLAGVTGELFF
DNA: TGTGCCATCAGTGATGGCCTAGCGGGAGTCACCGGGGAGCTGTTTTTT
size: -
V: TRBV10-3
J: TRBJ2-2
D: TRBD2

CDR3: CASSENVGGQPQHF
DNA: TGTGCCAGCAGTGAGAACGTGGGAGGACAGCCCCAGCATTTT
size: -
V: TRBV6-4
J: TRBJ1-5
D: -

CDR3: CASSDGTGTGGTDTQYF
DNA: TGTGCCAGCAGTGACGGTACCGGGACAGGGGGCACAGATACGCAGTATTTT
size: -
V: TRBV6-1
J: TRBJ2-3
D: TRBD1

CDR3: CASSLGQGYNEKLFF
DNA: TGCGCCAGCAGCTTAGGACAGGGGTATAATGAAAAACTGTTTTTT
size: few
V: TRBV5-1
J: TRBJ1-4
D: TRBD1

CDR3: CASSEAASGFLNEQFF
DNA: TGTGCCAGCAGTGAAGCGGCTAGCGGGTTCCTCAATGAGCAGTTCTTC
size: many
V: TRBV6-1
J: TRBJ2-1
D: TRBD2

CDR3: CASSPGTGTYNEQFF
DNA: TGTGCCAGCAGCCCCGGGACAGGTACCTACAATGAGCAGTTCTTC
size: -
V: TRBV5-5
J: TRBJ2-1
D: TRBD1

CDR3: CASSLGGPDTQYF
DNA: TGTGCCAGCAGTTTAGGAGGGCCAGATACGCAGTATTTT
size: once
V: TRBV12-3/TRBV12-4
J: TRBJ2-3
D: -

CDR3: CASSPTGGGEKLFF
DNA: TGTGCCAGCAGCCCGACAGGGGGCGGTGAAAAACTGTTTTTT
size: -
V: TRBV9
J: TRBJ1-4
D: TRBD1

CDR3: CASSLSSTGVETQYF
DNA: TGTGCCAGCAGCTTAAGCTCCACAGGGGTAGAGACCCAGTACTTC
size: -
V: TRBV7-7
J: TRBJ2-5
D: TRBD1

CDR3: CAWSGSARGTDTQYF
DNA: TGTGCCTGGAGCGGTAGCGCGAGGGGCACAGATACGCAGTATTTT
size: -
V: TRBV30
J: TRBJ2-3
D: -

CDR3: CSVRTGNDYGYTF
DNA: TGCAGCGTCCGCACAGGGAACGACTATGGCTACACCTTC
size: -
V: TRBV29-1
J: TRBJ1-2
D: -

CDR3: CASSQLENTGELFF
DNA: TGTGCCAGCAGCCAACTAGAGAACACCGGGGAGCTGTTTTTT
size: few
V: TRBV3-1/TRBV3-2
J: TRBJ2-2
D: -

CDR3: CAWSVAGSETQYF
DNA: TGTGCCTGGAGTGTCGCAGGGTCAGAGACCCAGTACTTC
size: few
V: TRBV30
J: TRBJ2-5
D: -

CDR3: CASSQVPQVFYGYTF
DNA: TGCGCCAGCAGCCAAGTACCTCAGGTCTTCTATGGCTACACCTTC
size: -
V: TRBV4-3
J: TRBJ1-2
D: -

CDR3: CAWSSNSPLHF
DNA: TGTGCCTGGAGCTCTAATTCACCCCTCCACTTT
size: -
V: TRBV30
J: TRBJ1-6
D: -

CDR3: CASSYDRETQYF
DNA: TGTGCCAGTAGTTATGACAGGGAGACCCAGTACTTC
size: -
V: TRBV19
J: TRBJ2-5
D: -

CDR3: CASSLGQGANEQYF
DNA: TGCGCCAGCAGCTTGGGGCAGGGGGCCAACGAGCAGTACTTC
size: -
V: TRBV5-1
J: TRBJ2-7
D: TRBD1